The 7 T cell receptor beta chains below all came from one sample that was sequenced in a study of early T cells in non-severe SARS-CoV-2 infection. TCRdb processed the 5' RACE reads anew with MiXCR; each CDR3 protein has one entry. Of over 30,000 distinct CDR3 sequences listed, less than 6.5% are singletons. The sequences come from whole blood, collected at baseline. These receptors were collected from an adult who was a healthcare worker with PCR-confirmed SARS-CoV-2 infection or an uninfected control (not recorded which).

This clonotype was detected many times. This sequence joins TRBV6-6 and TRBJ2-7, with 10 bases aligning to TRBD2. Germline V gene sequence: CDR1 MNHNY, CDR2 SVGAGI (reference sequence). The V and J ends lost 5 bases and 2 bases, in that order; junction bases with no gene match: 6. CDR3 length equals 15 residues. The CDR3 loop is CASSRLAGAAYEQYV. CDR3 DNA sequence: TGTGCCAGCAGTCGGCTAGCGGGAGCTGCCTACGAGCAGTACGTC.

This clonotype has only a few counts. The rearrangement uses TRBV7-2 and TRBJ2-7; 12 bases align to TRBD2. Germline V CDR1 and CDR2: SGHTA, FQGNSA. The J segment lost 0 bases and the V segment lost 3 bases, leaving 0 bases of the junction unmatched. The CDR3 loop spans 15 amino acids. This CDR3 is CASSLTSGSSYEQYV. The CDR3, as DNA: TGTGCCAGCAGCTTGACTAGCGGGAGCTCCTACGAGCAGTACGTC.

This clonotype came up many times. V gene TRBV5-6 combines with J gene TRBJ2-2, with D tentatively TRBD2 (6 bases). The CDR3 consists of 14 residues. Germline V gene data show CDR1 as SGHDT and CDR2 as YYEEEE. The V and J ends lost 1 base and 4 bases respectively, with 8 bases between them. CDR3 in DNA: TGTGCCAGCAGCTTGATCGGGAGCACCGGGGAGCTGTTTTTT. The encoded protein is CASSLIGSTGELFF.

This clonotype was observed at least ten times. The chain links TRBV10-3 to TRBJ2-1; weak D call: TRBD2 (6 bases). This CDR3 is built from 15 residues. V was pared by 5 bases and J by 7 bases, with 18 bases between. From germline, CDR1 is ENHRY and CDR2 SYGVKD. Here the CDR3 reads CAISQKAGSGNEQFF. The CDR3 DNA follows: TGTGCCATCAGTCAGAAGGCGGGATCAGGGAATGAGCAGTTCTTC.

The chain uses TRBV5-4 and TRBJ2-1, with TRBD2 matching over 11 bases. J lost 4 bases, V lost 3 bases, and 6 bases had no gene match. The CDR3 is 16 amino acids. Germline assignment: CDR1 SGHNT and CDR2 YYREEE (reference sequence). This chain's CDR3 is CASSSPGLAGYNEQFF. CDR3 nucleotides: TGTGCCAGCAGCTCGCCCGGACTAGCGGGTTACAATGAGCAGTTCTTC. Together with reference TRBV5-4 and TRBJ2-1, the CDR3 gives the full variable domain: ETGVTQSPTHLIKTRGQQVTLRCSSQSGHNTVSWYQQALGQGPQFIFQYYREEENGRGNFPPRFSGLQFPNYSSELNVNALELDDSALYLCASSSPGLAGYNEQFFGPGTRLTVL.

This clonotype was counted ten times or more. The V gene is TRBV9, the J gene TRBJ2-5; TRBD2 matches 10 bases. The CDR3 runs 19 residues. After removal of 0 bases from V and 5 bases from J, the junction contained 16 bases not matched to a gene. The V gene's germline CDR1 is SGDLS and CDR2 YYNGEE. In DNA form, the CDR3 reads TGTGCCAGCAGCGTAGTGTCCCGACTAGCGGGCCCTTGGGAGGAGACCCAGTACTTC. Its protein is CASSVVSRLAGPWEETQYF.

There are many counts of this clonotype. This chain joins TRBV13 and TRBJ2-1, with D maybe TRBD1 (5 bases). V was shortened by 4 bases and J by 8 bases, with 18 bases between the two germline ends. Germline CDR1 and CDR2: PRHDT and FYEKMQ (reference sequence). There are 15 residues in the CDR3. Written as DNA, the CDR3 is TGTGCCAGCAGCTCGAATTCTAGGGGATTTGATGAGCAGTTCTTC. It encodes CASSSNSRGFDEQFF.